This T cell receptor (beta chain) appears in the sequencing data of a study of cytomegalovirus exposure and HLA in healthy donors. Study findings and constraints: Cytomegalovirus association was assigned to around 150 TCR beta chains. When analyzed later, a missense DCLRE1C variant was found to be linked to TCR beta V- and J-gene trimming.

Healthy bone marrow donors supplied every sample. The CDR3 is 16 residues long. Looked up from germline, CDR1 is MNHEY and CDR2 is SVGAGI. Unmatched junction bases numbered 7, after V lost 2 bases and J lost 3 bases. PCR was performed using 60 Vbeta and 13 Jbeta primers. Assay used: immunoSEQ multiplex PCR; TCRdb lists only in-frame clones, some missing. This sample has 100,000 or so clones; more than 75% occur once, and the top ten carry just under 4%. This clone appeared a single time. Its specificity is unknown. This TCR derives from a woman in her 50s in good health and CMV-seropositive. The chain carries TRBV6-5 and TRBJ2-7; 10 bases map to TRBD2. Sequencing was carried out using PBMCs. The DNA of the CDR3 is TGTGCCAGCAGTTACGGGACTAGCGCCATAAGCTACGAGCAGTACTTC. Its protein product is CASSYGTSAISYEQYF.